The 14 T cell receptor beta chains reported below all come from one sample, sequenced in a study of lymphopenia after photon versus proton radiotherapy. TCRdb keeps only in-frame clones here, not all; method: immunoSEQ multiplex PCR. Here the sample spans roughly 53,000 clones, around 83% being singletons. The specimen comprised peripheral blood, sampled from a patient treated with photon-based radiotherapy. These receptors came from a man between 50 and 59 years old with gastric cancer.

The genes are TRBV19 and TRBJ1-5; 9 bases agree with TRBD1. The length of the CDR3 is 15 residues. Germline V CDR1 and CDR2: LNHDA, SQIVND (reference sequence). V was pared by 2 bases and J by 1 base, with 0 bases of the junction left unmatched. CDR3 protein: CASSITGGSNQPQHF. The DNA of the CDR3 is TGTGCCAGTAGTATAACAGGGGGCAGCAATCAGCCCCAGCATTTT.

Note on this clone: Other DNA sequences in this sample translate to the same CDR3. The CDR3 is CASSIAGSDTQYF. In DNA form, the CDR3 reads TGTGCCAGTAGTATAGCGGGGAGTGATACGCAGTATTTT. This sequence joins TRBV19 and TRBJ2-3, with a weak D call TRBD2 (5 bases). V shed 1 base and J shed 6 bases, with 8 bases lying between them. In germline, CDR1 is LNHDA, CDR2 SQIVND (reference sequence). The CDR3 has 13 amino acids.

This clone was observed a handful of times. V gene TRBV28 combines with J gene TRBJ1-5, with D possibly being TRBD1 (6 bases). The CDR3 sequence is 14 residues long. Trimming removed 7 bases from V and 7 bases from J, with 17 bases in between. Germline loops: CDR1 MDHEN, CDR2 SYDVKM. CDR3: CASTTPGAGQPQHF. CDR3 coding DNA: TGTGCCAGCACCACCCCGGGGGCGGGGCAGCCCCAGCATTTT.

Only a few counts were recorded for this clone. The V call is TRBV28, the J call TRBJ1-2, with D perhaps matching TRBD1 (6 bases). The CDR3 has 12 amino acids. V dropped 4 bases and J dropped 10 bases, with 13 bases sitting between them. CDR1 MDHEN and CDR2 SYDVKM come from the germline V gene. This chain's CDR3 is CASSSPGQPYTF. DNA for the CDR3: TGTGCCAGCAGTTCGCCGGGACAACCCTACACCTTC.

The gene calls are TRBV4-1 and TRBJ1-5; 8 bases line up with TRBD1. With 4 bases clipped from V and 2 bases from J, the junction kept 1 base outside the gene matches. The CDR3 runs 14 residues. Germline CDR1 is MGHRA and CDR2 is YSYEKL. CDR3 DNA sequence: TGCGCCAGCAGCCGGGGACAGGGCAATCAGCCCCAGCATTTT. Encoded protein: CASSRGQGNQPQHF.

The table lists this clone with a count of one. CDR3 nucleotide sequence: TGCGCCAGCAGCCTCCTAGCGGGAGGGAAAGATACGCAGTATTTT. Its protein product is CASSLLAGGKDTQYF. The rearrangement links TRBV5-1 to TRBJ2-3, with TRBD2 matching over 12 bases. The CDR3 runs to 15 residues. V trimming: 4 bases; J trimming: 5 bases; junction bases outside the gene matches: 5. Germline V lookup: CDR1 SGHRS, CDR2 YFSETQ. The full variable domain, rest sourced from reference TRBV5-1 and TRBJ2-3, is KAGVTQTPRYLIKTRGQQVTLSCSPISGHRSVSWYQQTPGQGLQFLFEYFSETQRNKGNFPGRFSGRQFSNSRSEMNVSTLELGDSALYLCASSLLAGGKDTQYFGPGTRLTVL.

The chain carries TRBV9 and TRBJ1-2; D is ambiguous. There are 12 residues in the CDR3. Trimming removed 0 bases at V and 6 bases at J, with 6 bases between. Germline V lookup: CDR1 SGDLS, CDR2 YYNGEE. This CDR3 reads CASSVDHNGYTF. In DNA, the CDR3 is TGTGCCAGCAGCGTAGACCACAATGGCTACACCTTC. Looking up the rest from reference TRBV9 and TRBJ1-2 gives the full variable domain: DSGVTQTPKHLITATGQRVTLRCSPRSGDLSVYWYQQSLDQGLQFLIQYYNGEERAKGNILERFSAQQFPDLHSELNLSSLELGDSALYFCASSVDHNGYTFGSGTRLTVV.

The chain recombines TRBV7-6 with TRBJ2-1, with 14 bases matching TRBD2. V shed 4 bases, J shed 8 bases, and the junction held 4 bases outside the gene matches. CDR3 length equals 15 residues. Germline loops: CDR1 SGHVS, CDR2 FNYEAQ. The CDR3 reads CASSSRLAGGYEQFF. In DNA, the CDR3 is TGTGCCAGCAGCTCTAGACTAGCGGGAGGGTATGAGCAGTTCTTC.

In regard to this clone: One end of the junction varies from germline; a read error may be responsible. The chain employs TRBV27 and TRBJ1-5, with D perhaps matching TRBD1 (5 bases). The CDR3 spans 16 residues. Looked up from germline, CDR1 is MNHEY and CDR2 is SMNVEV (reference sequence). Written as DNA, the CDR3 is TGTGCCAGCAGTTATAGCGTAGGGGCCCCATATCAGGCCCAGCATTTT. The encoded protein is CASSYSVGAPYQAQHF.

The rearrangement joins TRBV18 to TRBJ1-1; D is perhaps TRBD1 (6 bases). V was shortened by 5 bases and J by 5 bases, with 12 bases between the two germline ends. This CDR3 has 13 amino acids. CDR1 and CDR2 from the germline V gene are KGHSH and LQKENI. The CDR3 loop is CASSVQGETEAFF. Written as DNA, the CDR3 is TGTGCCAGCTCAGTACAGGGTGAGACTGAAGCTTTCTTT. The whole variable domain, remainder taken from reference TRBV18 and TRBJ1-1, is NAGVMQNPRHLVRRRGQEARLRCSPMKGHSHVYWYRQLPEEGLKFMVYLQKENIIDESGMPKERFSAEFPKEGPSILRIQQVVRGDSAAYFCASSVQGETEAFFGQGTRLTVV.

The chain is built from TRBV19 and TRBJ2-7; TRBD2 aligns across 13 bases. Germline CDR1 is LNHDA and CDR2 is SQIVND (reference sequence). J gave up 3 bases and V 5 bases, and 4 bases lay outside the gene matches. This CDR3 contains 15 residues. CDR3 bases: TGTGCCAGTAGTCCGTGGACTAGCGGGAGCTACGAGCAGTACTTC. Its translation is CASSPWTSGSYEQYF.

In DNA, the CDR3 is TGTGCCGGGGGGACAGGGGTGGAAGGGGCCAACGTCCTGACTTTC. It encodes CAGGTGVEGANVLTF. This rearrangement joins TRBV7-9 to TRBJ2-6; 10 bases fit TRBD1. With V trimmed by 11 bases and J by 4 bases, 8 bases remained unmatched. This CDR3 contains 15 residues. Per germline, CDR1 SEHNR and CDR2 FQNEAQ (reference sequence).

The chain combines TRBV5-8 with TRBJ2-7; D unresolved. Trimming stripped 4 bases from V and 5 bases from J, with 13 bases between. CDR1 and CDR2 (germline): SGHTS, YDEGEE. CDR3 length: 13 residues. The CDR3 here is CASSLGMVNEQYF. The CDR3 DNA is TGTGCCAGCAGCCTGGGGATGGTGAACGAGCAGTACTTC.

The rearrangement links TRBV28 to TRBJ1-2; perhaps TRBD1 as D (6 bases). The V and J ends lost 7 bases and 0 bases respectively, with 21 bases between them. Germline CDR1 MDHEN, CDR2 SYDVKM. This CDR3 is built from 17 residues. The CDR3 reads CASTGPKTGRANYGYTF. In nucleotides, the CDR3 is TGTGCCAGCACCGGCCCCAAGACAGGCCGAGCTAACTATGGCTACACCTTC.